Sequencing of this TCR beta chain was carried out in a study of blood T cell repertoires in COVID-19 (TCRdb year 2020). About the investigation overall: Samples from collaborators originated in the United States, Italy and Spain and spanned both the acute and convalescent phases of COVID-19. The prospective study material was composed of cDNA or gDNA derived from T cells, B-cell-depleted T cells, or PBMCs. The dataset comprised deeply sampled blood TCRbeta repertoires from subjects exposed to, actively infected with, or recovered from COVID-19. A freely available public database, intended as a resource for researchers studying the immune response to SARS-CoV-2, is where the repertoires were released. Samples came from the ongoing ImmuneRACE study (first 160 participants) plus 1,254 subjects from 6 global collaborators. Nearly every sample came with metadata listing a de-identified subject ID, COVID-19 status, age in years and sex. Where available, HLA class I and class II types were obtained from metadata supplied by the sample provider rather than from assay-based typing. The paper as a whole reports these results and caveats: The amount of clinical and demographic metadata varied by source and participant and was provided uncurated.

Comments on this clone: Its antigen specificity is not known. Base qualities are not at hand, and no much larger clone is one base apart.

Reading the germline V gene (reference sequence) gives CDR1 LGHDT and CDR2 YNNKEL. The CDR3 starts with the cysteine, ends with the phenylalanine, and has 15 residues. Of all the DNA, just the CDR3 is kept, 45 bases in frame from base 1. The V end gives up 4 bases and the J end 4 bases, leaving 9 bases in the junction not matched to a gene. Samples from volunteer blood donors who had recovered from COVID-19 were contributed by a second Seattle source. Whole blood was collected in K2EDTA tubes by collaborating institutions according to the institutions' own protocols. For TCRbeta analysis, collaborators shipped samples in one of three forms: frozen whole blood, isolated PBMCs, or DNA extracted from either of those sample types. The immunoSEQ Assay, a bias-controlled multiplex PCR, was used to amplify TCRbeta CDR3 regions from genomic DNA. On the study's bioinformatics: The number of nucleated cells in each sample was estimated from the amplification of reference gene primers within the assay. Sequence reads were collapsed and filtered to measure the absolute abundance of every unique TCRbeta CDR3 rearrangement. For each sample, productive Simpson clonality was calculated by taking the square root of Simpson's diversity index across productive rearrangements. Here the immuneACCESS table is served through TCRdb, limited to in-frame sequences with V and J called. Missing clones are a known gap in these copies; in checked studies unresolved V genes cover under half, and the rest lacks a known reason. From that table come the V and J calls and clone size; the DNA was used to work out D and trimming. Recorded for this sample are a few hundred thousand clones; approximately 87% of them occurred a single time. Under 5.5% of the sample lies in the top ten.

The chain was built from TRBV3-1 (or the pseudogene TRBV3-2) and TRBJ2-7; 8 junctional bases match TRBD1. Sequencing used peripheral blood. The sequence came from a man aged 55-75 years who had recovered from COVID-19. At the DNA level, the sequence is TGTGCCAGCAGCCCGACGGGACAGGCCAAATACGAGCAGTACTTC. The resulting protein is CASSPTGQAKYEQYF.